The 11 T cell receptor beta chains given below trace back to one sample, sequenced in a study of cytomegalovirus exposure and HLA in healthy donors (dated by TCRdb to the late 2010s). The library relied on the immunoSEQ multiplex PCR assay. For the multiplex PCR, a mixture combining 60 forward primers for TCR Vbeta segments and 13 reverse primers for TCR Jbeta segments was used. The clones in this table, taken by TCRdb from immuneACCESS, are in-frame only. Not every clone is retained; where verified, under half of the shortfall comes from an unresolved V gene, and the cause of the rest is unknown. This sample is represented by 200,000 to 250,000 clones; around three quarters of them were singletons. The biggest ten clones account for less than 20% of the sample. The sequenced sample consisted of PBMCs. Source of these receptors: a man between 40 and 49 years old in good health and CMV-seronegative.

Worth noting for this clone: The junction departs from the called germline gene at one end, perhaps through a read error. Written as DNA, the CDR3 is TGTTCCAGCAGCCCCCCGGGACAGGGTCCAGGGAATTCACCCCTCCACTTT. Encoded protein: CSSSPPGQGPGNSPLHF. The chain uses TRBV7-9 and TRBJ1-6, with 9 bases aligning to TRBD1. CDR1 is SEHNR, CDR2 FQNEAQ, per germline (reference sequence). The CDR3 spans 17 residues.

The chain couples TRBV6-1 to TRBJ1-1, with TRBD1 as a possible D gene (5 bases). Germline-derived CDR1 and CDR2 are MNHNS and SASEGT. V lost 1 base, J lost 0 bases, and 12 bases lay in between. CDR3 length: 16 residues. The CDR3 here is CASSEGRGWVNTEAFF. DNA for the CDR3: TGTGCCAGCAGTGAAGGGCGGGGGTGGGTGAACACTGAAGCTTTCTTT.

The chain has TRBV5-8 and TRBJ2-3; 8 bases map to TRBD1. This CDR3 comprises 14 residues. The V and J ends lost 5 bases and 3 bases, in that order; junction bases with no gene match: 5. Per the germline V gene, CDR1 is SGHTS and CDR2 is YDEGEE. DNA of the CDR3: TGTGCCAGCAGTAGACAGGGGAAGACAGATACGCAGTATTTT. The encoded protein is CASSRQGKTDTQYF.

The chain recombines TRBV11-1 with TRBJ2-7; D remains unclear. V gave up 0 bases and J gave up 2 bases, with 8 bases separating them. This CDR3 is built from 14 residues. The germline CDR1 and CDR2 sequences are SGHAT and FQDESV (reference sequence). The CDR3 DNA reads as TGTGCCAGCAGCTTAGCAGTGGGCGCCTACGAGCAGTACTTC. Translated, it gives CASSLAVGAYEQYF.

The CDR3 nucleotides are TGTGCCAGCAGTTTATTCGTGGAGGGGTTGTCCACCGGGGAGCTGTTTTTT. Its translation: CASSLFVEGLSTGELFF. J is TRBJ2-2 and V is TRBV27; perhaps TRBD2 as D (6 bases). Germline CDR1 reads MNHEY; CDR2 reads SMNVEV (reference sequence). The V gene lost 1 base and the J gene lost 4 bases, with 16 bases spanning the gap. The CDR3 totals 17 residues.

In DNA form, the CDR3 reads TGTGCCAGCTCACCGGGACAGAATGAAAAACTGTTTTTT. This sequence encodes CASSPGQNEKLFF. The gene calls are TRBV18 and TRBJ1-4; 7 positions agree with TRBD1. This CDR3 spans 13 amino acids. CDR1 is KGHSH and CDR2 is LQKENI in the germline V gene. V lost 3 bases, J lost 5 bases, and 0 bases stayed unmatched. Based on the CDR3 plus reference TRBV18 and TRBJ1-4, the full variable domain is NAGVMQNPRHLVRRRGQEARLRCSPMKGHSHVYWYRQLPEEGLKFMVYLQKENIIDESGMPKERFSAEFPKEGPSILRIQQVVRGDSAAYFCASSPGQNEKLFFGSGTQLSVL.

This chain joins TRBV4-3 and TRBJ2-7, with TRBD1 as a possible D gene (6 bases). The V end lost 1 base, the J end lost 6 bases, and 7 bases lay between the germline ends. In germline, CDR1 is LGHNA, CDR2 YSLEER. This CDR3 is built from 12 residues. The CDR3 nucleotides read TGCGCCAGCAGCCAAGGCAGGGGCGAGCAGTACTTC. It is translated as CASSQGRGEQYF.

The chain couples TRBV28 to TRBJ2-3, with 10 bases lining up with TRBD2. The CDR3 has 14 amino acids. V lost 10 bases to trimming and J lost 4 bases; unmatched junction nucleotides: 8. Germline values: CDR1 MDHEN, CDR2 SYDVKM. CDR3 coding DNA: TGTGCCACCGGGGCTAGCGGGAGCGCAGATACGCAGTATTTT. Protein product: CATGASGSADTQYF.

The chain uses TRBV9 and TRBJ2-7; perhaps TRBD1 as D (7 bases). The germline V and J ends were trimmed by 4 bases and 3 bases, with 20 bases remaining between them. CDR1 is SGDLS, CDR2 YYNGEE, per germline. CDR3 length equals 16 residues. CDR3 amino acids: CASSPTHRGGGYEQYF. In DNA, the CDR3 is TGTGCCAGCAGCCCGACTCACAGGGGAGGCGGCTACGAGCAGTACTTC. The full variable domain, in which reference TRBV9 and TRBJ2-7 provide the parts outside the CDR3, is DSGVTQTPKHLITATGQRVTLRCSPRSGDLSVYWYQQSLDQGLQFLIQYYNGEERAKGNILERFSAQQFPDLHSELNLSSLELGDSALYFCASSPTHRGGGYEQYFGPGTRLTVT.

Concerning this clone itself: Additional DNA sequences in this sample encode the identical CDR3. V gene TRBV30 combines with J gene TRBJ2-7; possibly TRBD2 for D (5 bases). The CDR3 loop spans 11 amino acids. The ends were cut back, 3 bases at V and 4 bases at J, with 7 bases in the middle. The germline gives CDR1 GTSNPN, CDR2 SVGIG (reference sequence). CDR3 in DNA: TGTGCCTGGAGCCCGGGATACGAGCAGTACTTC. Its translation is CAWSPGYEQYF. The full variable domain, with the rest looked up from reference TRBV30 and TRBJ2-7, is SQTIHQWPATLVQPVGSPLSLECTVEGTSNPNLYWYRQAAGRGLQLLFYSVGIGQISSEVPQNLSASRPQDRQFILSSKKLLLSDSGFYLCAWSPGYEQYFGPGTRLTVT.

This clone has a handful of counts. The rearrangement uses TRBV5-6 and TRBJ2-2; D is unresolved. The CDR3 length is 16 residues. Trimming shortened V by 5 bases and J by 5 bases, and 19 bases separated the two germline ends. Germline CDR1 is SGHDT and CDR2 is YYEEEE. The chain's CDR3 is CASSGGTLKLTGELFF. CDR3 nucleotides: TGTGCCAGCAGTGGTGGCACACTGAAACTAACCGGGGAGCTGTTTTTT.